The 20 T cell receptor beta chains in this list originate from one sample, sequenced in a study of cytomegalovirus exposure and HLA in healthy donors. PCR used 60 Vbeta primers and 13 Jbeta primers. Some clones are missing from TCRdb's copy, which holds only in-frame ones; the method was immunoSEQ multiplex PCR. The sample has about 200,000 clones; around four fifths are singletons. The source material was PBMCs. These receptors all stem from a woman aged 40 to 55 in good health and CMV-seronegative.

V is TRBV4-1 and J is TRBJ2-2, with D possibly TRBD1 on 6 matching bases. Deletions cut 2 bases from V and 0 bases from J, with 10 bases between. CDR3 length: 16 amino acids. Germline lookup yields CDR1 MGHRA and CDR2 YSYEKL. The CDR3 here is CASSQRTAANTGELFF. CDR3 DNA: TGCGCCAGCAGCCAAAGGACAGCCGCGAACACCGGGGAGCTGTTTTTT.

Notes on this clone: Germline is not matched at one junction end, which may reflect a read error. The chain joins TRBV7-9 to TRBJ1-1; 9 bases fit TRBD1. This CDR3 comprises 14 residues. Germline V gives CDR1 SEHNR, CDR2 FQNEAQ (reference sequence). CDR3: CSSSLGTGKGEAFF. In DNA, the CDR3 is TGTTCCAGCAGCCTAGGGACAGGGAAAGGAGAAGCTTTCTTT. Looking up the rest from reference TRBV7-9 and TRBJ1-1 gives the full variable domain: DTGVSQNPRHKITKRGQNVTFRCDPISEHNRLYWYRQTLGQGPEFLTYFQNEAQLEKSRLLSDRFSAERPKGSFSTLEIQRTEQGDSAMYLCSSSLGTGKGEAFFGQGTRLTVV.

The chain has TRBV6-5 and TRBJ2-6; the D gene is possibly TRBD2 (5 bases). V was pared by 7 bases and J by 3 bases, with 10 bases between. Germline V CDR1 and CDR2: MNHEY, SVGAGI. The CDR3 is 14 residues long. The CDR3 loop is CASIRGDGANVLTF. In DNA, the CDR3 is TGTGCCAGCATTCGGGGTGATGGGGCCAACGTCCTGACTTTC.

This clone was found a few times. The chain employs TRBV18 and TRBJ1-2; D may be TRBD1 (6 bases). V was cut by 4 bases and J by 6 bases, with 18 bases left in between. The CDR3 length is 15 residues. Per germline, CDR1 KGHSH and CDR2 LQKENI. This chain's CDR3 is CASSQSSWTEDGYTF. The CDR3 DNA follows: TGTGCCAGCTCACAATCGTCTTGGACAGAAGATGGCTACACCTTC. Drawing the rest from reference TRBV18 and TRBJ1-2, the complete variable domain is NAGVMQNPRHLVRRRGQEARLRCSPMKGHSHVYWYRQLPEEGLKFMVYLQKENIIDESGMPKERFSAEFPKEGPSILRIQQVVRGDSAAYFCASSQSSWTEDGYTFGSGTRLTVV.

J is TRBJ2-3 and V is TRBV6-5; 7 bases are shared with TRBD1. Germline V gives CDR1 MNHEY, CDR2 SVGAGI. V shed 2 bases, J shed 4 bases, and the junction held 9 bases outside the gene matches. The CDR3 spans 16 residues. The CDR3, as DNA: TGTGCCAGCAGTTACGGCAGGGGGTCCGGGGCAGATACGCAGTATTTT. It specifies CASSYGRGSGADTQYF.

The chain employs TRBV29-1 and TRBJ2-7; 11 bases match TRBD1. V shed 4 bases, J shed 3 bases, and the junction held 5 bases outside the gene matches. The germline gives CDR1 SQVTM, CDR2 ANQGSEA. The CDR3 loop spans 14 amino acids. The CDR3 bases are TGCAGCGTTGCCACGGGACAGGGGGGCTACGAGCAGTACTTC. It translates to CSVATGQGGYEQYF.

The chain couples TRBV4-2 to TRBJ2-7; D possibly corresponds to TRBD1 (5 bases). From germline, CDR1 is LGHNA and CDR2 YNFKEQ. This CDR3 is built from 14 residues. The V and J ends lost 1 base and 5 bases respectively, with 12 bases between them. Written as DNA, the CDR3 is TGTGCCAGCAGCCAAGTGGGGCAAGGGCACGAGCAGTACTTC. Its protein product is CASSQVGQGHEQYF.

This clone has only a few counts. The chain uses TRBV10-3 and TRBJ2-7, with D unresolved. Germline V CDR1 and CDR2: ENHRY, SYGVKD. V gave up 3 bases and J gave up 0 bases, with 9 bases separating them. The CDR3 extends over 14 amino acids. The CDR3 is CAISDFPSSYEQYF. The CDR3 DNA reads as TGTGCCATCAGTGATTTCCCGAGCTCCTACGAGCAGTACTTC.

The genes are TRBV28 and TRBJ2-7; possible D gene TRBD2, 6 bases. V was clipped by 8 bases and J by 7 bases, with 24 bases between them. This CDR3 has 15 residues. Germline V gene data show CDR1 as MDHEN and CDR2 as SYDVKM. CDR3 nucleotides: TGTGCCAGCTCTTCCGGGGGTAGTGGGAAAGTGGAGCAGTACTTC. It translates to CASSSGGSGKVEQYF.

J is TRBJ2-7 and V is TRBV7-6; possibly TRBD1 for D (5 bases). V lost 5 bases, J lost 0 bases, and 17 bases lay in between. Germline V CDR1 and CDR2: SGHVS, FNYEAQ. The CDR3 extends over 16 amino acids. The CDR3 region is CASSLGADDSSYEQYF. Written as DNA, the CDR3 is TGTGCCAGCAGCCTGGGTGCGGATGACAGCTCCTACGAGCAGTACTTC. Full variable domain (outside the CDR3, taken from reference TRBV7-6 and TRBJ2-7): GAGVSQSPRYKVTKRGQDVALRCDPISGHVSLYWYRQALGQGPEFLTYFNYEAQQDKSGLPNDRFSAERPEGSISTLTIQRTEQRDSAMYRCASSLGADDSSYEQYFGPGTRLTVT.

The rearrangement uses TRBV7-9 and TRBJ2-1; no definite D call. CDR3 length: 12 amino acids. Trimming cost V 4 bases and J 4 bases, with 5 bases left between them. The V gene's germline CDR1 is SEHNR and CDR2 FQNEAQ (reference sequence). Written as DNA, the CDR3 is TGTGCCAGCAGCTCATTGTACAATGAGCAGTTCTTC. Protein sequence: CASSSLYNEQFF.

The genes are TRBV28 and TRBJ2-4, with 10 bases lining up with TRBD1. From germline, CDR1 is MDHEN and CDR2 SYDVKM. The length of the CDR3 is 16 residues. Trimming at V came to 2 bases and at J to 3 bases, leaving 4 bases not matched to a gene. CDR3 sequence (DNA): TGTGCCAGCAGTTTACGGGGACAGGGGATCAAAAACATTCAGTACTTC. Protein sequence: CASSLRGQGIKNIQYF.

The rearrangement joins TRBV7-9 to TRBJ2-5; possibly TRBD2 for D (5 bases). Matching the DNA end better, TRBJ2-7 makes the J call doubtful. From germline, CDR1 is SEHNR and CDR2 FQNEAQ (reference sequence). There are 16 residues in the CDR3. The DNA for the CDR3 is TGTGCCAGCAGCTTAGGGCTAGCTAAGGGTGGGTACGAGCAGTACTTC. The encoded protein is CASSLGLAKGGYEQYF.

The genes are TRBV5-1 and TRBJ2-3; TRBD1 might be the D (5 bases). CDR1 and CDR2 (germline): SGHRS, YFSETQ. Trimming stripped 0 bases from V and 4 bases from J, with 15 bases between. The CDR3 has 16 residues. CDR3 in amino acids: CASSLGILAGPDTQYF. The CDR3 region has the DNA TGCGCCAGCAGCTTGGGGATTTTGGCAGGGCCAGATACGCAGTATTTT.

This sequence joins TRBV7-2 and TRBJ2-7; no definite D call. The V gene's germline CDR1 is SGHTA and CDR2 FQGNSA. The length of the CDR3 is 15 residues. V was clipped by 2 bases and J by 0 bases, with 11 bases between them. The CDR3 reads CASSLWAGRSYEQYF. In nucleotides, the CDR3 is TGTGCCAGCAGCTTATGGGCCGGCCGCTCCTACGAGCAGTACTTC. The full variable domain, in which reference TRBV7-2 and TRBJ2-7 provide the parts outside the CDR3, is GAGVSQSPSNKVTEKGKDVELRCDPISGHTALYWYRQSLGQGLEFLIYFQGNSAPDKSGLPSDRFSAERTGGSVSTLTIQRTQQEDSAVYLCASSLWAGRSYEQYFGPGTRLTVT.

The genes are TRBV7-3 and TRBJ2-1; 13 bases map to TRBD2. The CDR3 spans 18 residues. The V and J ends lost 0 bases and 8 bases, in that order; junction bases with no gene match: 10. Germline values: CDR1 SGHTA, CDR2 FQGTGA. CDR3: CASSLTGGLAGRGDEQFF. The CDR3 region has the DNA TGTGCCAGCAGCTTAACAGGGGGACTAGCGGGACGTGGCGATGAGCAGTTCTTC.

The J gene is TRBJ2-1, the V gene TRBV30, with 7 positions matching TRBD1. CDR1 is GTSNPN, CDR2 SVGIG, per germline (reference sequence). The CDR3 is made up of 14 amino acids. The ends lost 4 bases at V and 11 bases at J; junction bases unmatched: 14. In DNA, the CDR3 is TGTGCCTGGACGGTCACTAGGGGGCCTAGGAAGCAGTTCTTC. It is translated as CAWTVTRGPRKQFF.

The rearrangement joins TRBV28 to TRBJ2-5; the match to TRBD1 covers 8 bases. CDR1 and CDR2 (germline): MDHEN, SYDVKM. The CDR3 is made up of 14 amino acids. The V segment lost 6 bases and the J segment 5 bases; nucleotides outside the gene matches: 8. CDR3 in DNA: TGTGCCAGCAGAGGGACAGGAGGGTGGGAGACCCAGTACTTC. Translation: CASRGTGGWETQYF.

This clone has a single count. V and J are TRBV9 and TRBJ2-1; possibly TRBD2 for D (6 bases). Germline V gene sequence: CDR1 SGDLS, CDR2 YYNGEE. The length of the CDR3 is 18 residues. Trimming left V 4 bases short and J 0 bases short, with 20 bases between. CDR3 bases: TGTGCCAGCAGCCCAGGTCGCAGGTATAGCGGCTCCTACAATGAGCAGTTCTTC. Its translation is CASSPGRRYSGSYNEQFF.

The chain uses TRBV6-1 and TRBJ2-1, with a tentative D call TRBD2 (5 bases). This CDR3 has 16 amino acids. The germline V and J ends were trimmed by 4 bases and 7 bases, with 20 bases remaining between them. Per the germline V gene, CDR1 is MNHNS and CDR2 is SASEGT. Here the CDR3 reads CASSGKRIPSRNEQFF. DNA of the CDR3: TGTGCCAGCAGTGGGAAGCGGATTCCGTCTCGGAATGAGCAGTTCTTC.